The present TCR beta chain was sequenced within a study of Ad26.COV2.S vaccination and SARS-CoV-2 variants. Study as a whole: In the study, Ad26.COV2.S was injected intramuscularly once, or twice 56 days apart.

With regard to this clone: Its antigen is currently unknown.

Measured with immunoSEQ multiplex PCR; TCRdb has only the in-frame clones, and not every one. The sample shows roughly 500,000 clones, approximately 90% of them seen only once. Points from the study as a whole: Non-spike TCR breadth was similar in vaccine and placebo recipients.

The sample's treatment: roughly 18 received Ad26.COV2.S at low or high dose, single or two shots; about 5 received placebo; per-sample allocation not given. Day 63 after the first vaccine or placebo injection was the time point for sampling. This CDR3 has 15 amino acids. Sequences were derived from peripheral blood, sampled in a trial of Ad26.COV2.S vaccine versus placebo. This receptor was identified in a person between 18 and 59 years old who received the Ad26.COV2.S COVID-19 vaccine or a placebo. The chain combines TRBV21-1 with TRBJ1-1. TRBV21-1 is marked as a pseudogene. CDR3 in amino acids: CASSPPGRLNTEAFF. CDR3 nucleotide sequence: TGTGCCAGCAGCCCACCAGGACGTCTGAACACTGAAGCTTTCTTT.